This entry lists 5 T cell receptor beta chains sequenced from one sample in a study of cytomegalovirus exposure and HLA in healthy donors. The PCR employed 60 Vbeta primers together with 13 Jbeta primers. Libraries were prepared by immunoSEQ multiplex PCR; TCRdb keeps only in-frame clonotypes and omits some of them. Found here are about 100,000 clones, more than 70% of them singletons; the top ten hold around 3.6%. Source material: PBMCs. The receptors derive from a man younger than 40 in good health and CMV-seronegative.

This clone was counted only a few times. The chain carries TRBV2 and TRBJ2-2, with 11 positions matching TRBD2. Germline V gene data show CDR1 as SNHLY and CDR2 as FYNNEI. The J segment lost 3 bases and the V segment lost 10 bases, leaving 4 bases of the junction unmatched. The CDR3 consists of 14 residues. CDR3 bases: TGTGCCACCAATAGCGGGAGGGACACCGGGGAGCTGTTTTTT. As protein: CATNSGRDTGELFF.

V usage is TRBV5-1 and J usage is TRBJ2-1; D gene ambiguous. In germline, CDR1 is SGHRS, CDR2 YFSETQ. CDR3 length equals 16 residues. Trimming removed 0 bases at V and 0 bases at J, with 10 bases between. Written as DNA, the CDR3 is TGCGCCAGCAGCTTGGCCTACGGAGACTCCTACAATGAGCAGTTCTTC. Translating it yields CASSLAYGDSYNEQFF.

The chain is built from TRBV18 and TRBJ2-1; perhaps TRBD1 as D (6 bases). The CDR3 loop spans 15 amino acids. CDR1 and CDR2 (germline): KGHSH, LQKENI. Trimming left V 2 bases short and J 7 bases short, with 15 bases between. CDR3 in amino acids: CASSPVGQLGNEQFF. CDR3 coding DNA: TGTGCCAGCTCACCAGTCGGACAGCTTGGGAATGAGCAGTTCTTC.

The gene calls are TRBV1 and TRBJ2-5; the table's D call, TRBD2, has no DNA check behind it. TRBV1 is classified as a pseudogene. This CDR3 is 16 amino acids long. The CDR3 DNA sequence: TGCACCAGCAGCCAAGATGTTGCCGGGAGCTCGAAGACCCAGTACTTC. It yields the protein CTSSQDVAGSSKTQYF.

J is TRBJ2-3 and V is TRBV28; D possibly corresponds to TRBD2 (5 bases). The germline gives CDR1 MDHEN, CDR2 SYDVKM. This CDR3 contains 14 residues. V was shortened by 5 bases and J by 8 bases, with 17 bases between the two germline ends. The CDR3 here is CASSLGPSRATQYF. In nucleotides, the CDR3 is TGTGCCAGCAGTCTCGGGCCCTCGAGGGCTACGCAGTATTTT.